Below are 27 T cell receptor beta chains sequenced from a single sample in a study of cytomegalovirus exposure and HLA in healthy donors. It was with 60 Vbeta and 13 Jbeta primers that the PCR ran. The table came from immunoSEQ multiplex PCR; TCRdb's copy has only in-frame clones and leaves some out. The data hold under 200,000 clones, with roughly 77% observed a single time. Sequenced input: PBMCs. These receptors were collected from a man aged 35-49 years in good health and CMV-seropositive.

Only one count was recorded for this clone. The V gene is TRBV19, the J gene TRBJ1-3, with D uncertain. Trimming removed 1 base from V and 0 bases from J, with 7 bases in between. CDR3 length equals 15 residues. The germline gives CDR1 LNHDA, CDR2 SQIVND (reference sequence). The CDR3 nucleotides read TGTGCCAGTAGTATAGGCAAGCCCTCTGGAAACACCATATATTTT. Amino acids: CASSIGKPSGNTIYF.

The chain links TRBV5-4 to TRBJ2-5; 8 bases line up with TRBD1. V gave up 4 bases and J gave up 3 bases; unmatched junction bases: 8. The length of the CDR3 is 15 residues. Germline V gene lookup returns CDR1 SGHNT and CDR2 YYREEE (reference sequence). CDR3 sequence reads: CASSPGTGDEETQYF. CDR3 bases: TGTGCCAGCAGCCCCGGGACAGGTGATGAAGAGACCCAGTACTTC.

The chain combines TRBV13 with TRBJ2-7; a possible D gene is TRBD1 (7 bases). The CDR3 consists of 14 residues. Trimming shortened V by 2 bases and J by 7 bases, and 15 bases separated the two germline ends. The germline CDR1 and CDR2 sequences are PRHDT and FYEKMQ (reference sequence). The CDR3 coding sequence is TGTGCCAGCAGCTTATTTGAGGGGGCGGGAGAGCAGTACTTC. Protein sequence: CASSLFEGAGEQYF.

CDR3 in DNA: TGTGCTAGTGGTTCGACAGTGTTGGAGACCCAGTACTTC. Protein sequence: CASGSTVLETQYF. The V gene is TRBV12-5, the J gene TRBJ2-5; D might be TRBD1 (5 bases). Trimming removed 4 bases at V and 5 bases at J, with 11 bases between. The CDR3 runs to 13 residues. In germline, CDR1 is LGHNT, CDR2 FRNRAP.

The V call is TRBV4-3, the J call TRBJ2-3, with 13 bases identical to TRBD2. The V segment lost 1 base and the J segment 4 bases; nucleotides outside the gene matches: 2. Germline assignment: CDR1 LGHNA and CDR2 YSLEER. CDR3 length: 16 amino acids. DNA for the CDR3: TGCGCCAGCAGCCAAGGAACTAGCGGGAGGGCAGATACGCAGTATTTT. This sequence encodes CASSQGTSGRADTQYF.

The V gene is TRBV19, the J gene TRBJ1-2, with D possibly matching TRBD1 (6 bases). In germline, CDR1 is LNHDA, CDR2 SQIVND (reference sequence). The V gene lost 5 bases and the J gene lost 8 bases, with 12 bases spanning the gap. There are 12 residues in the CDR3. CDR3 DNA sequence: TGTGCCAGTAGTGGGGACACGGTGGGCTACACCTTC. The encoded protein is CASSGDTVGYTF.

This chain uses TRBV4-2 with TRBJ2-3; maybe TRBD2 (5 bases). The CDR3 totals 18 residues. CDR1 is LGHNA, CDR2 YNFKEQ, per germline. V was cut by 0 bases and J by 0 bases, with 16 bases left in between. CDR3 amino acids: CASSQDPRSGLSTDTQYF. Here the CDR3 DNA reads TGTGCCAGCAGCCAAGATCCTCGCTCAGGACTTAGCACAGATACGCAGTATTTT.

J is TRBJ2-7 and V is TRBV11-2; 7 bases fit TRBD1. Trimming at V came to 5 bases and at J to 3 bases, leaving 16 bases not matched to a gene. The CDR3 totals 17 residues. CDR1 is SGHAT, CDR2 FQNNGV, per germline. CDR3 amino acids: CASSPKPTGNVLYEQYF. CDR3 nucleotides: TGTGCCAGCAGCCCCAAACCGACAGGGAACGTCCTCTACGAGCAGTACTTC.

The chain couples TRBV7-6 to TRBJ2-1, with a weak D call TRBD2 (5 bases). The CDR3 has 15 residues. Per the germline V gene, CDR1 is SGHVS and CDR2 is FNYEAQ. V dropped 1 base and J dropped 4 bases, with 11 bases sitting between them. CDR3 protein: CASSLERQPYNEQFF. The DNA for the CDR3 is TGTGCCAGCAGCTTAGAGCGGCAGCCATACAATGAGCAGTTCTTC.

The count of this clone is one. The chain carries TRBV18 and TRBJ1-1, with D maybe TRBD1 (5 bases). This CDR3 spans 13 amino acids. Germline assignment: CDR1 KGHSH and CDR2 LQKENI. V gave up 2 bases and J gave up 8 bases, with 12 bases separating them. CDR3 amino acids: CASSPTGLREAFF. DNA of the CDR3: TGTGCCAGCTCACCAACGGGACTACGCGAAGCTTTCTTT.

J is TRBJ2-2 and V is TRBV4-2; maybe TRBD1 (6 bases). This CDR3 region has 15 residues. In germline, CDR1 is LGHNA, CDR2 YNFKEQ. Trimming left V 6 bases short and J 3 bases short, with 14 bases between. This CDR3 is CASRSAGADTGELFF. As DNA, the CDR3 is TGTGCCAGCAGGTCGGCAGGGGCGGACACCGGGGAGCTGTTTTTT.

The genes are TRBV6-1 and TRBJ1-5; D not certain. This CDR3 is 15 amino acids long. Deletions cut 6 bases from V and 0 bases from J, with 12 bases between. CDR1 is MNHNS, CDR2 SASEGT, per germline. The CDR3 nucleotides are TGTGCCAGCAGGAAGTCGGGTCGTAGCAATCAGCCCCAGCATTTT. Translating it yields CASRKSGRSNQPQHF.

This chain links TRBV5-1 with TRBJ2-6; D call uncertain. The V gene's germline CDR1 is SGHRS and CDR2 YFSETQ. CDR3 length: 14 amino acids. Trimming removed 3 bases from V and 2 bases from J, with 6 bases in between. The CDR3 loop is CASSSGAGANVLTF. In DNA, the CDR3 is TGCGCCAGCAGCTCTGGAGCTGGGGCCAACGTCCTGACTTTC.

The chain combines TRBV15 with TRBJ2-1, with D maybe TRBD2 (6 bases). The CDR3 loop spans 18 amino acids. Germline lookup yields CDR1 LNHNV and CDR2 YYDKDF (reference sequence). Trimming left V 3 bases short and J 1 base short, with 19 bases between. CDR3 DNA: TGTGCCACCAGCAGCTACGGGGTTAGCGGTTCTTCCTACAATGAGCAGTTCTTC. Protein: CATSSYGVSGSSYNEQFF.

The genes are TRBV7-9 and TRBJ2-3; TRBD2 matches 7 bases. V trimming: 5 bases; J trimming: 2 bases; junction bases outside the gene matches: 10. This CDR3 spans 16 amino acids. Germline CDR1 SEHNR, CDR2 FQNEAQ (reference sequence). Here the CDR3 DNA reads TGTGCCAGCAGCCAGTGGGGGGGGGAAAACACAGATACGCAGTATTTT. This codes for CASSQWGGENTDTQYF. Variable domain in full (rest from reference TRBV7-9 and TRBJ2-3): DTGVSQNPRHKITKRGQNVTFRCDPISEHNRLYWYRQTLGQGPEFLTYFQNEAQLEKSRLLSDRFSAERPKGSFSTLEIQRTEQGDSAMYLCASSQWGGENTDTQYFGPGTRLTVL.

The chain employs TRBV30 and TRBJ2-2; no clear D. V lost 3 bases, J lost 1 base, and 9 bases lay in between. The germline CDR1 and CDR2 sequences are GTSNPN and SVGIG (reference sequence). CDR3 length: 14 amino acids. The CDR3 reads CAWRGSRNTGELFF. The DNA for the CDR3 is TGTGCCTGGAGGGGTAGCAGGAACACCGGGGAGCTGTTTTTT.

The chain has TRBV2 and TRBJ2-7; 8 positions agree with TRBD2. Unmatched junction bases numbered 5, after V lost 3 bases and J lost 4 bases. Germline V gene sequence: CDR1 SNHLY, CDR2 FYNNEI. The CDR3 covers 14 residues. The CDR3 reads CASSDYGGGYEQYF. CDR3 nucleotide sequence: TGTGCCAGCAGTGATTACGGGGGGGGTTACGAGCAGTACTTC.

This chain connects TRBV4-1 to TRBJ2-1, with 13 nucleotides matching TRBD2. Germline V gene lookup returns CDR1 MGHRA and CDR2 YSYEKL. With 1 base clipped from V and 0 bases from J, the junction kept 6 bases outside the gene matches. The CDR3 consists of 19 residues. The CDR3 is CASSQVRTSGRGSYNEQFF. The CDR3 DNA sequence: TGCGCCAGCAGCCAAGTGCGCACTAGCGGGAGGGGCTCCTACAATGAGCAGTTCTTC.

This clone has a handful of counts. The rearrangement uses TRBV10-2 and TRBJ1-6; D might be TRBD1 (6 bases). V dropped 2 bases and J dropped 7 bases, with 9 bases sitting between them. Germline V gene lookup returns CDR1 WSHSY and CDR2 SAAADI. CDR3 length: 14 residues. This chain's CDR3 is CASSEVRGNSPLHF. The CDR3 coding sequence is TGCGCCAGCAGTGAGGTCAGGGGAAATTCACCCCTCCACTTT.

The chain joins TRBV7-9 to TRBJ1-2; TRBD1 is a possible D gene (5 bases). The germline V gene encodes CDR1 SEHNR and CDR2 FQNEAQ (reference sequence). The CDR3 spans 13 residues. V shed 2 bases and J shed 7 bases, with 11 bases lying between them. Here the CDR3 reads CASSLRGIRGYTF. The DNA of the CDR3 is TGTGCCAGCAGCTTACGGGGGATTCGTGGCTACACCTTC.

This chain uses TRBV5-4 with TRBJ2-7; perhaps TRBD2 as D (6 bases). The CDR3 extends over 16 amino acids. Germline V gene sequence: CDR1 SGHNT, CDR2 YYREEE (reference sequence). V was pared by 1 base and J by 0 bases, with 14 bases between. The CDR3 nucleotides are TGTGCCAGCAGCTTGTGGGGCGGGGCAGTCTCCTACGAGCAGTACTTC. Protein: CASSLWGGAVSYEQYF.

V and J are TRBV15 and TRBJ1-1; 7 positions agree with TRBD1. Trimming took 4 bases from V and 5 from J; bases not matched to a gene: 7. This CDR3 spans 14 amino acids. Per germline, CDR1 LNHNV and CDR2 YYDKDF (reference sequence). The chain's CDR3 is CATSKSTGVTEAFF. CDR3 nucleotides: TGTGCCACCAGCAAAAGTACAGGGGTAACTGAAGCTTTCTTT.

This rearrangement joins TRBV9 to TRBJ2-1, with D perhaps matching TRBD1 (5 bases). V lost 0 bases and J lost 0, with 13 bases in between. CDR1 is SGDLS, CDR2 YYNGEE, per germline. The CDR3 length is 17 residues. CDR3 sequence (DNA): TGTGCCAGCAGCGTAGCTGACAGCAGCTTCTCCTACAATGAGCAGTTCTTC. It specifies CASSVADSSFSYNEQFF.

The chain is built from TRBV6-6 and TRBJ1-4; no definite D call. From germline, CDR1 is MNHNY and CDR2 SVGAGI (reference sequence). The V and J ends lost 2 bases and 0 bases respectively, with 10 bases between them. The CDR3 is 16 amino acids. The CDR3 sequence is CASSYGLSPTNEKLFF. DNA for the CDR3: TGTGCCAGCAGTTACGGACTCTCACCAACTAATGAAAAACTGTTTTTT.

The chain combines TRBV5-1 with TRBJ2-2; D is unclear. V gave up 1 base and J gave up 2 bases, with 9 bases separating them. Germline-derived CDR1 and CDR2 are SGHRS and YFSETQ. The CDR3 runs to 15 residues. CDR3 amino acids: CASSLRDTNTGELFF. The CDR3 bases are TGCGCCAGCAGCTTGAGAGACACCAACACCGGGGAGCTGTTTTTT.

The CDR3 region is CASSGTANSPLHF. CDR3 coding DNA: TGTGCCAGCAGTGGAACAGCCAATTCACCCCTCCACTTT. The chain uses TRBV6-1 and TRBJ1-6; D gene uncertain. The germline V and J ends were trimmed by 4 bases and 7 bases, with 8 bases remaining between them. CDR1 and CDR2 (germline): MNHNS, SASEGT. The CDR3 is 13 amino acids.

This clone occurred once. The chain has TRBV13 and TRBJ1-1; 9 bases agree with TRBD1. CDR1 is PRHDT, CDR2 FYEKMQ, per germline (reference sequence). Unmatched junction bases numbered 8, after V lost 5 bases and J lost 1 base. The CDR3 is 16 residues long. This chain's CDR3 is CASSLPPGQGNTEAFF. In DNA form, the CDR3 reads TGTGCCAGCAGCCTCCCTCCGGGACAGGGGAACACTGAAGCTTTCTTT.